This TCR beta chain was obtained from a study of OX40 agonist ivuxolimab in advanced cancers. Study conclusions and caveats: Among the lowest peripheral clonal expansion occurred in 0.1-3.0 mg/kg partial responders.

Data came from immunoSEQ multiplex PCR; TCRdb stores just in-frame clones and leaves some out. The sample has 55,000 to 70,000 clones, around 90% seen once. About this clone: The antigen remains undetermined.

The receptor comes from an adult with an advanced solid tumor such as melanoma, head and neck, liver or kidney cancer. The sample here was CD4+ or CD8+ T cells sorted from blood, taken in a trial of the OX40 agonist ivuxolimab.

The CDR3, as DNA: TGTGCCAGTAGTCGCCGGGACGGAAATGAAAAACTGTTTTTT. It yields the protein CASSRRDGNEKLFF. The V gene is TRBV19, the J gene TRBJ1-4; D possibly corresponds to TRBD1 (5 bases). This CDR3 is built from 14 residues. Trimming stripped 5 bases from V and 5 bases from J, with 12 bases between. Germline CDR1 and CDR2: LNHDA and SQIVND (reference sequence).